A selection of T cell receptor beta chains follows, all from one sample in a study of cytomegalovirus exposure and HLA in healthy donors. This table comes from immunoSEQ multiplex PCR, and its TCRdb copy is limited to in-frame clones, with some not included. Seen in this sample are roughly 50,000 clones; the ten most common clones hold about 2%. Sequencing used PBMCs. These receptors all come from a woman aged 40-49 years in good health and CMV-seronegative. Both conserved end residues are part of each CDR3. Fields, in order: J gene, D gene, CDR3 length, V gene, CDR3 DNA, CDR3 protein. D genes are given only for firm matches.

j_gene: TRBJ2-3
d_gene: NA
len: 15
v_gene: TRBV6-1
CDR3nt: TGTGCCAGCAGTGAAAGGTGGGCTGGCACAGATACGCAGTATTTT
CDR3aa: CASSERWAGTDTQYF

j_gene: TRBJ1-1
d_gene: NA
len: 13
v_gene: TRBV6-5
CDR3nt: TGTGCCAGCAGTATAGGGGAGGGCACTGAAGCTTTCTTT
CDR3aa: CASSIGEGTEAFF

j_gene: TRBJ2-7
d_gene: NA
len: 16
v_gene: TRBV21-1
CDR3nt: TGTGCCAGCAGCAACCCGACTAGCGGAAACAACTACGAGCAGTACTTC
CDR3aa: CASSNPTSGNNYEQYF

j_gene: TRBJ2-3
d_gene: TRBD2
len: 15
v_gene: TRBV7-6
CDR3nt: TGTGCCAGCAGCCAACGGACTAGCGGCACAGATACGCAGTATTTT
CDR3aa: CASSQRTSGTDTQYF

j_gene: TRBJ1-3
d_gene: NA
len: 16
v_gene: TRBV5-1
CDR3nt: TGCGCCAGCAGCTTGTCAGGGCGCATCTCTGGAAACACCATATATTTT
CDR3aa: CASSLSGRISGNTIYF

j_gene: TRBJ1-1
d_gene: TRBD1
len: 16
v_gene: TRBV19
CDR3nt: TGTGCCAGTAGTGGATCCGGGACAGGACGGAGAACTGAAGCTTTCTTT
CDR3aa: CASSGSGTGRRTEAFF

j_gene: TRBJ2-5
d_gene: NA
len: 15
v_gene: TRBV11-2
CDR3nt: TGTGCCAGCAGCTTAGATTGGAACAGTTTGGAGACCCAGTACTTC
CDR3aa: CASSLDWNSLETQYF

j_gene: TRBJ1-1
d_gene: TRBD1
len: 16
v_gene: TRBV7-9
CDR3nt: TGTGCCAGCAGCGCCGGGACAGGGGTTGGGAACACTGAAGCTTTCTTT
CDR3aa: CASSAGTGVGNTEAFF

j_gene: TRBJ2-7
d_gene: NA
len: 15
v_gene: TRBV5-8
CDR3nt: TGTGCCAGCAGCCTGGCCCAGGGGATGGGGTACGAGCAGTACTTC
CDR3aa: CASSLAQGMGYEQYF

j_gene: TRBJ1-5
d_gene: NA
len: 15
v_gene: TRBV2
CDR3nt: TGTGCCAGCAAAAGGGGCATCCAGCCCAATCAGCCCCAGCATTTT
CDR3aa: CASKRGIQPNQPQHF

j_gene: TRBJ1-6
d_gene: TRBD1
len: 14
v_gene: TRBV9
CDR3nt: TGTGCCAGCAGCGTAGCTAACAGGGGCTCACCCCTCCACTTT
CDR3aa: CASSVANRGSPLHF

j_gene: TRBJ1-4
d_gene: TRBD1
len: 15
v_gene: TRBV4-2
CDR3nt: TGTGCCAGCAGCCAAGAGGCAGGGGGCTTGAGAAAACTGTTTTTT
CDR3aa: CASSQEAGGLRKLFF

j_gene: TRBJ2-7
d_gene: TRBD2
len: 15
v_gene: TRBV6-1
CDR3nt: TGTGCCAGCAGTGAGGGGGGGACTAGGTCCTACGAGCAGTACTTC
CDR3aa: CASSEGGTRSYEQYF

j_gene: TRBJ2-7
d_gene: NA
len: 13
v_gene: TRBV5-6
CDR3nt: TGTGCCAGCAGCCTTTCAGTTCCCTACGAGCAGTACTTC
CDR3aa: CASSLSVPYEQYF

j_gene: TRBJ1-1
d_gene: NA
len: 15
v_gene: TRBV7-9
CDR3nt: TGTGCCAGCAGCTTATTAAGTACGGTGAACACTGAAGCTTTCTTT
CDR3aa: CASSLLSTVNTEAFF

j_gene: TRBJ2-7
d_gene: NA
len: 12
v_gene: TRBV7-9
CDR3nt: TGTGCCAGCAGACCGACTAGTCTCGAGCAGTACTTC
CDR3aa: CASRPTSLEQYF

j_gene: TRBJ2-3
d_gene: TRBD1
len: 14
v_gene: TRBV5-4
CDR3nt: TGTGCCAGCAGCCCGCCGGACAGGGATAATACGCAGTATTTT
CDR3aa: CASSPPDRDNTQYF

j_gene: TRBJ2-7
d_gene: TRBD1
len: 15
v_gene: TRBV6-5
CDR3nt: TGTGCCAGCAGTCCTCGGGGACAGGGTCGCCACGAGCAGTACTTC
CDR3aa: CASSPRGQGRHEQYF

j_gene: TRBJ2-1
d_gene: TRBD1
len: 16
v_gene: TRBV6-5
CDR3nt: TGTGCCAGCAGTTATAACCCGGGACAGGGGGGCGATGAGCAGTTCTTC
CDR3aa: CASSYNPGQGGDEQFF

j_gene: TRBJ1-1
d_gene: NA
len: 8
v_gene: TRBV7-9
CDR3nt: TGTGCCAGCAGCGCGGCTTTCTTT
CDR3aa: CASSAAFF

j_gene: TRBJ2-5
d_gene: TRBD1
len: 14
v_gene: TRBV7-8
CDR3nt: TGTGCCAGCAGCATGGGACAGACCCAAGAGACCCAGTACTTC
CDR3aa: CASSMGQTQETQYF

j_gene: TRBJ1-2
d_gene: NA
len: 15
v_gene: TRBV29-1
CDR3nt: TGCAGCGCTGAACAAGGGAAATGGGGCAACTATGGCTACACCTTC
CDR3aa: CSAEQGKWGNYGYTF

j_gene: TRBJ1-4
d_gene: NA
len: 15
v_gene: TRBV5-6
CDR3nt: TGTGCCAGCAGCTCGGTGACGGAAGGGAGTGAAAAACTGTTTTTT
CDR3aa: CASSSVTEGSEKLFF

j_gene: TRBJ1-2
d_gene: TRBD1
len: 15
v_gene: TRBV4-2
CDR3nt: TGTGCCAGCAGCCAAGAGGGACAGGGGGTTGGTGGCTACACCTTC
CDR3aa: CASSQEGQGVGGYTF

j_gene: TRBJ2-5
d_gene: TRBD2
len: 16
v_gene: TRBV7-7
CDR3nt: TGTGCTAGCAGCTTAGCCCCCGCGGGAGGGGGAGAGACCCAGTACTTC
CDR3aa: CASSLAPAGGGETQYF

j_gene: TRBJ1-1
d_gene: NA
len: 13
v_gene: TRBV5-4
CDR3nt: TGTGCCAGCAGCTTGATGGGGGGGGGTGAAGCTTTCTTT
CDR3aa: CASSLMGGGEAFF

j_gene: TRBJ1-2
d_gene: TRBD1
len: 18
v_gene: TRBV4-2
CDR3nt: TGTGCCAGCAGCCATGCCGGGACAGGGGGCTTAGCTAACTATGGCTACACCTTC
CDR3aa: CASSHAGTGGLANYGYTF

j_gene: TRBJ2-3
d_gene: TRBD2
len: 16
v_gene: TRBV5-4
CDR3nt: TGTGCCAGCAGCCTAGCGGGGGGCCTCAGCACAGATACGCAGTATTTT
CDR3aa: CASSLAGGLSTDTQYF

j_gene: TRBJ1-1
d_gene: NA
len: 17
v_gene: TRBV7-6
CDR3nt: TGTGCCAGCAGCTTAAGCCCACGACTAAGCATGAACACTGAAGCTTTCTTT
CDR3aa: CASSLSPRLSMNTEAFF

j_gene: TRBJ1-1
d_gene: NA
len: 12
v_gene: TRBV6-1
CDR3nt: TGTGCCAGCAGCTTTATTAACACTGAAGCTTTCTTT
CDR3aa: CASSFINTEAFF

j_gene: TRBJ2-1
d_gene: TRBD2
len: 16
v_gene: TRBV19
CDR3nt: TGTGCCAGTAGTACGCCGACTAGCGGAAAAAACAATGAGCAGTTCTTC
CDR3aa: CASSTPTSGKNNEQFF

j_gene: TRBJ2-2
d_gene: NA
len: 17
v_gene: TRBV15
CDR3nt: TGTGCCACCAGTATGGGGGCCGGGGGGCTGGACACCGGGGAGCTGTTTTTT
CDR3aa: CATSMGAGGLDTGELFF

j_gene: TRBJ2-1
d_gene: TRBD2
len: 16
v_gene: TRBV4-2
CDR3nt: TGTGCCAGCAGCCAAGATACGGCGGGAGACGGGAATGAGCAGTTCTTC
CDR3aa: CASSQDTAGDGNEQFF

j_gene: TRBJ1-2
d_gene: TRBD1
len: 13
v_gene: TRBV6-5
CDR3nt: TGTGCCAGCAGTCCTACAGGGGACTATGGCTACACCTTC
CDR3aa: CASSPTGDYGYTF

j_gene: TRBJ1-5
d_gene: NA
len: 15
v_gene: TRBV19
CDR3nt: TGTGCCAGTAGTATACCCGGGTTGAGCAATCAGCCCCAGCATTTT
CDR3aa: CASSIPGLSNQPQHF

j_gene: TRBJ2-2
d_gene: NA
len: 13
v_gene: TRBV18
CDR3nt: TGTGCCAGCTCACCAGATCAGACCGGGGAGCTGTTTTTT
CDR3aa: CASSPDQTGELFF

j_gene: TRBJ2-1
d_gene: NA
len: 15
v_gene: TRBV18
CDR3nt: TGTGCCAGCTCACCAGTTCCGGGGTCCTACAATGAGCAGTTCTTC
CDR3aa: CASSPVPGSYNEQFF

j_gene: TRBJ2-7
d_gene: TRBD1
len: 15
v_gene: TRBV6-6
CDR3nt: TGTGCCAGCAGCCAGTCTGGGACAGAAGACTACGAGCAGTACTTC
CDR3aa: CASSQSGTEDYEQYF

j_gene: TRBJ2-1
d_gene: TRBD2
len: 13
v_gene: TRBV5-1
CDR3nt: TGCGCCAGCAGCGGGGGGGACTACAATGAGCAGTTCTTC
CDR3aa: CASSGGDYNEQFF

j_gene: TRBJ1-5
d_gene: NA
len: 16
v_gene: TRBV2
CDR3nt: TGTGCCAGCAGTGATGACAGAATTGTTAGCAATCAGCCCCAGCATTTT
CDR3aa: CASSDDRIVSNQPQHF

j_gene: TRBJ2-7
d_gene: TRBD1
len: 14
v_gene: TRBV5-1
CDR3nt: TGCGCCAGCAGCCCCGGGACAGGGGCCTACGAGCAGTACTTC
CDR3aa: CASSPGTGAYEQYF

j_gene: TRBJ2-5
d_gene: NA
len: 13
v_gene: TRBV7-9
CDR3nt: TGTGCCAGCAGCATGGGACTTCAAGAGACCCAGTACTTC
CDR3aa: CASSMGLQETQYF

j_gene: TRBJ2-3
d_gene: NA
len: 14
v_gene: TRBV6-1
CDR3nt: TGTGCCAGCAGTGAGACAGGAGATGTGGATACGCAGTATTTT
CDR3aa: CASSETGDVDTQYF

j_gene: TRBJ2-3
d_gene: TRBD2
len: 14
v_gene: TRBV7-2
CDR3nt: TGTGCCAGCGCCCCCGGGGGGGCTGGGGATACGCAGTATTTT
CDR3aa: CASAPGGAGDTQYF

j_gene: TRBJ2-7
d_gene: TRBD2
len: 14
v_gene: TRBV19
CDR3nt: TGTGCTAGGGGGGGGACTAGCGGGAACTACGAGCAGTACTTC
CDR3aa: CARGGTSGNYEQYF

j_gene: TRBJ2-6
d_gene: NA
len: 17
v_gene: TRBV27
CDR3nt: TGTGCCAGCAGTTTTGGAGGGAGAGGGAAGGGGGCCAACGTCCTGACTTTC
CDR3aa: CASSFGGRGKGANVLTF

j_gene: TRBJ2-7
d_gene: NA
len: 13
v_gene: TRBV7-7
CDR3nt: TGTGCTAGCAGCTCAGGCCCTCTCAACGAGCAGTACTTC
CDR3aa: CASSSGPLNEQYF

j_gene: TRBJ2-1
d_gene: TRBD1
len: 18
v_gene: TRBV29-1
CDR3nt: TGCAGCGTTGAACCAACCCCCGGGACAGGGATCTCCTACAATGAGCAGTTCTTC
CDR3aa: CSVEPTPGTGISYNEQFF

j_gene: TRBJ2-1
d_gene: NA
len: 14
v_gene: TRBV27
CDR3nt: TGTGCCAGCAGTTTATCCAGGGGACACAATGAGCAGTTCTTC
CDR3aa: CASSLSRGHNEQFF

j_gene: TRBJ1-2
d_gene: NA
len: 13
v_gene: TRBV6-5
CDR3nt: TGTGCCAGCAGACCTGGGACAAAAAGAGTCTACACCTTC
CDR3aa: CASRPGTKRVYTF

j_gene: TRBJ1-2
d_gene: NA
len: 12
v_gene: TRBV6-5
CDR3nt: TGTGCCTCCGGGGAGGGGGGGCCAGGCTACACCTTC
CDR3aa: CASGEGGPGYTF

j_gene: TRBJ1-1
d_gene: NA
len: 13
v_gene: TRBV18
CDR3nt: TGTGCCAGCTCACACCAGTATAACACTGAAGCTTTCTTT
CDR3aa: CASSHQYNTEAFF